This entry is about one T cell receptor (beta chain). The PCR made use of 60 Vbeta and 13 Jbeta primers. Assay used: immunoSEQ multiplex PCR; TCRdb lists only in-frame clones, some missing. The data hold around 150,000 clones, with nearly 80% observed a single time. The entry originates in a study of cytomegalovirus exposure and HLA in healthy donors. Across the whole study: Assignment to the Caucasian-associated ancestry cluster applied to approximately 79% of the approximately 420 genotyped donors.

CDR1 is SQVTM and CDR2 is ANQGSEA in the germline V gene. The CDR3 length is 15 residues. Trimming cost V 5 bases and J 0 bases; bases outside gene matches: 7. V usage is TRBV29-1 and J usage is TRBJ1-5; the match to TRBD1 covers 7 bases. This receptor was obtained from a man between 18 and 35 years old in good health and CMV-seropositive. Sequences were obtained from PBMCs. Written as DNA, the CDR3 is TGCAGCGTTTCCGGGACAGAAAATAGCAATCAGCCCCAGCATTTT. Protein: CSVSGTENSNQPQHF. Together with reference TRBV29-1 and TRBJ1-5, the CDR3 gives the full variable domain: SAVISQKPSRDICQRGTSLTIQCQVDSQVTMMFWYRQQPGQSLTLIATANQGSEATYESGFVIDKFPISRPNLTFSTLTVSNMSPEDSSIYLCSVSGTENSNQPQHFGDGTRLSIL.